The next 30 T cell receptor beta chains were all read from a single sample in a study of blood T cell repertoires in COVID-19. TCRdb's table, derived via immunoSEQ multiplex PCR, lists solely in-frame clones and lacks some. The sample carries just over 70,000 clones, under 95% recorded once. Sequenced sample: peripheral blood. The receptors here all came from a human donor in a cohort sampled during active COVID-19.

The chain links TRBV6-5 to TRBJ1-5, with a tentative D call TRBD1 (6 bases). The CDR3 loop spans 14 amino acids. Germline CDR1 and CDR2: MNHEY and SVGAGI. Trimming pared 7 bases from V and 2 bases from J, leaving 12 bases between. The DNA for the CDR3 is TGTGCCAGCAAAGGGGGGGCTGGCAATCAGCCCCAGCATTTT. It codes for CASKGGAGNQPQHF.

J is TRBJ2-7 and V is TRBV5-6; D call uncertain. Germline V gives CDR1 SGHDT, CDR2 YYEEEE. CDR3 length: 14 residues. V gave up 5 bases and J gave up 1 base, with 13 bases separating them. The CDR3 DNA reads as TGTGCCAGCAGTGTCCACGGTAGTTCCTACGAGCAGTACTTC. Protein: CASSVHGSSYEQYF.

The chain couples TRBV12-5 to TRBJ1-6; tentative D call: TRBD1 (5 bases). V gave up 6 bases and J gave up 10 bases, with 13 bases separating them. This CDR3 has 13 residues. Germline CDR1 reads LGHNT; CDR2 reads FRNRAP. The CDR3 loop is CASGGTQGSPLHF. The CDR3 coding sequence is TGTGCTAGTGGCGGTACCCAGGGATCACCCCTCCACTTT.

The chain joins TRBV5-4 to TRBJ1-6; 9 bases map to TRBD1. In germline, CDR1 is SGHNT, CDR2 YYREEE (reference sequence). The CDR3 length is 14 residues. After removal of 4 bases from V and 13 bases from J, the junction contained 9 bases not matched to a gene. For the CDR3, the DNA is TGTGCCAGCAGCCCAACAGGGGGCGCGATCCCCCTCCACTTT. This encodes CASSPTGGAIPLHF.

This chain connects TRBV10-1 to TRBJ1-6, with a possible D match to TRBD1 (5 bases). In germline, CDR1 is WNHNN, CDR2 SYGVQD (reference sequence). The germline V and J ends were trimmed by 0 bases and 10 bases, with 13 bases remaining between them. The CDR3 loop spans 15 amino acids. The CDR3 sequence is CASSESKQGGSPLHF. The CDR3, as DNA: TGCGCCAGCAGTGAGTCGAAGCAGGGAGGCTCACCCCTCCACTTT.

The V call is TRBV6-5, the J call TRBJ1-3; D unclear. This CDR3 is built from 16 residues. V was trimmed by 4 bases and J by 0 bases, leaving 13 bases between them. Germline CDR1 MNHEY, CDR2 SVGAGI. The CDR3 DNA reads TGTGCCAGCAGTTTTACAGTTCAGAGCTCTGGAAACACCATATATTTT. Translating it yields CASSFTVQSSGNTIYF.

This chain uses TRBV7-2 with TRBJ1-2, with 8 bases that match TRBD1. Looked up from germline, CDR1 is SGHTA and CDR2 is FQGNSA. The CDR3 contains 17 residues. The V segment lost 5 bases and the J segment 2 bases; nucleotides outside the gene matches: 13. The CDR3 bases are TGTGCCAGCAGCCTCCGAGCAGGGGGCCACCCGAACTATGGCTACACCTTC. It is translated as CASSLRAGGHPNYGYTF.

The chain links TRBV12-3 or TRBV12-4 to TRBJ2-1; TRBD2 matches at 7 bases. Germline trimming cut 7 bases from V and 4 bases from J; bases unmatched to any gene: 4. The CDR3 sequence is 13 residues long. The CDR3 nucleotides read TGTGCCAGCATTGGGGGGGTTTACAATGAGCAGTTCTTC. The encoded protein is CASIGGVYNEQFF.

J is TRBJ1-3 and V is TRBV3-1 (or the pseudogene TRBV3-2); D unclear. The CDR3 spans 14 residues. Germline-derived CDR1 and CDR2 are LGHDT and YNNKEL (reference sequence). With 2 bases removed from V and 1 base from J, the gap between germline ends came to 6 bases. DNA of the CDR3: TGTGCCAGCAGCCAAAGAGGTTCTGGAAACACCATATATTTT. It translates to CASSQRGSGNTIYF.

This rearrangement joins TRBV9 to TRBJ1-2, with D unresolved. The CDR3 is made up of 13 amino acids. Germline assignment: CDR1 SGDLS and CDR2 YYNGEE. Trimming took 0 bases from V and 4 from J, leaving 7 bases between them. CDR3 loop: CASSVGGSYGYTF. In DNA form, the CDR3 reads TGTGCCAGCAGCGTAGGAGGTTCCTATGGCTACACCTTC.

This clone has just one count. The chain is built from TRBV3-1 (or the pseudogene TRBV3-2) and TRBJ2-7; D is uncertain. Trimming cost V 8 bases and J 2 bases, with 16 bases left between them. The CDR3 consists of 14 residues. The germline V gene has CDR1 LGHDT and CDR2 YNNKEL (reference sequence). CDR3 sequence (DNA): TGTGCCAGCCGTTTAGTCTGGTATGCCTACGAGCAGTACTTC. Protein sequence: CASRLVWYAYEQYF.

The chain has TRBV3-1 (or the pseudogene TRBV3-2) and TRBJ2-7, with a tentative D call TRBD1 (6 bases). V lost 0 bases to trimming and J lost 3 bases, with 15 bases between them. Germline lookup yields CDR1 LGHDT and CDR2 YNNKEL (reference sequence). CDR3 length equals 16 residues. CDR3 in DNA: TGTGCCAGCAGCCAAGATCTCAACAGGGACATCTACGAGCAGTACTTC. Translating gives CASSQDLNRDIYEQYF.

The V and J genes are TRBV6-6 and TRBJ2-7, with 7 bases that match TRBD1. The CDR3 is made up of 13 amino acids. V shed 6 bases, J shed 7 bases, and the junction held 9 bases outside the gene matches. CDR1 and CDR2 (germline): MNHNY, SVGAGI (reference sequence). CDR3 nucleotides: TGTGCCAGCAGCCAGGGGGTCTTGGGGGAGCAGTACTTC. Its translation: CASSQGVLGEQYF.

This chain connects TRBV28 to TRBJ1-5; no clear D gene. Trimming removed 3 bases from V and 3 bases from J, with 12 bases in between. Germline CDR1 reads MDHEN; CDR2 reads SYDVKM. The CDR3 loop spans 15 amino acids. The CDR3 loop is CASSFGVSHNQPQHF. The CDR3 coding sequence is TGTGCCAGCAGTTTCGGTGTATCCCACAATCAGCCCCAGCATTTT.

This sequence joins TRBV7-3 and TRBJ1-2, with D possibly matching TRBD1 (6 bases). V dropped 8 bases and J dropped 1 base, with 11 bases sitting between them. This CDR3 comprises 13 residues. Per the germline V gene, CDR1 is SGHTA and CDR2 is FQGTGA. The CDR3 region has the DNA TGTGCCAGCCGGGAGGGGGTTAACTATGGCTACACCTTC. It yields the protein CASREGVNYGYTF. The full variable domain, completed using reference TRBV7-3 and TRBJ1-2, is GAGVSQTPSNKVTEKGKYVELRCDPISGHTALYWYRQSLGQGPEFLIYFQGTGAADDSGLPNDRFFAVRPEGSVSTLKIQRTERGDSAVYLCASREGVNYGYTFGSGTRLTVV.

The chain couples TRBV19 to TRBJ2-3; TRBD1 agrees at 7 bases. The CDR3 runs 14 residues. V trimming: 6 bases; J trimming: 2 bases; junction bases outside the gene matches: 5. CDR1 and CDR2 (germline): LNHDA, SQIVND (reference sequence). The CDR3 spells CASSRDSFTDTQYF. The CDR3 DNA follows: TGTGCCAGTAGCCGGGACAGCTTCACAGATACGCAGTATTTT. Filled out from reference TRBV19 and TRBJ2-3, the complete variable domain reads DGGITQSPKYLFRKEGQNVTLSCEQNLNHDAMYWYRQDPGQGLRLIYYSQIVNDFQKGDIAEGYSVSREKKESFPLTVTSAQKNPTAFYLCASSRDSFTDTQYFGPGTRLTVL.

The gene calls are TRBV23-1 and TRBJ1-1; no clear D gene. TRBV23-1 is assigned to the ORF class and has an uncertain function. This CDR3 spans 13 amino acids. V was clipped by 3 bases and J by 3 bases, with 8 bases between them. The chain's CDR3 is CASSHRSHTEAFF. In DNA form, the CDR3 reads TGCGCCAGCAGTCATCGGAGCCACACTGAAGCTTTCTTT.

The chain joins TRBV11-2 to TRBJ1-2; D remains unclear. The germline gives CDR1 SGHAT, CDR2 FQNNGV. This CDR3 is built from 14 residues. The V gene lost 0 bases and the J gene lost 1 base, with 6 bases spanning the gap. The CDR3 here is CASSLEQINYGYTF. The CDR3 DNA is TGTGCCAGCAGCTTAGAACAAATTAACTATGGCTACACCTTC.

This clone was detected once. The chain combines TRBV27 with TRBJ2-7, with a tentative D call TRBD1 (5 bases). This CDR3 region has 14 residues. The germline V and J ends were trimmed by 6 bases and 3 bases, with 15 bases remaining between them. Looked up from germline, CDR1 is MNHEY and CDR2 is SMNVEV (reference sequence). The CDR3 loop reads CASSSQGLGYEQYF. Written as DNA, the CDR3 is TGTGCCAGCAGCTCCCAGGGTCTAGGCTACGAGCAGTACTTC.

This chain links TRBV12-3 or TRBV12-4 with TRBJ2-7; D might be TRBD1 (5 bases). The CDR3 extends over 12 amino acids. Deletions cut 6 bases from V and 4 bases from J, with 10 bases between. The CDR3 DNA sequence: TGTGCCAGCAGCAACCAGGGTTACGAGCAGTACTTC. It translates to CASSNQGYEQYF.

V is TRBV5-4 and J is TRBJ1-1, with 7 nucleotides matching TRBD1. The V segment lost 2 bases and the J segment 4 bases; nucleotides outside the gene matches: 2. CDR3 length equals 13 residues. From germline, CDR1 is SGHNT and CDR2 YYREEE (reference sequence). CDR3 region: CASSFRQGTEAFF. The DNA for the CDR3 is TGTGCCAGCAGCTTCCGACAGGGCACTGAAGCTTTCTTT.

This chain connects TRBV7-3 to TRBJ2-7, with 7 bases aligning to TRBD1. With 4 bases clipped from V and 4 bases from J, the junction kept 4 bases outside the gene matches. Per germline, CDR1 SGHTA and CDR2 FQGTGA. The CDR3 sequence is 13 residues long. The CDR3 protein is CASSYQTGYEQYF. The DNA of the CDR3 is TGTGCCAGCAGCTACCAGACAGGGTACGAGCAGTACTTC.

This clone was seen a few times. The gene calls are TRBV5-1 and TRBJ1-1; D not resolved. Looked up from germline, CDR1 is SGHRS and CDR2 is YFSETQ. CDR3 length: 14 amino acids. V lost 5 bases to trimming and J lost 1 base, with 12 bases between them. CDR3 nucleotide sequence: TGCGCCAGCAGTTACCTAACTTCGAACACTGAAGCTTTCTTT. Amino acid sequence: CASSYLTSNTEAFF. The whole variable domain, remainder taken from reference TRBV5-1 and TRBJ1-1, is KAGVTQTPRYLIKTRGQQVTLSCSPISGHRSVSWYQQTPGQGLQFLFEYFSETQRNKGNFPGRFSGRQFSNSRSEMNVSTLELGDSALYLCASSYLTSNTEAFFGQGTRLTVV.

The genes are TRBV24-1 and TRBJ1-6; D gene uncertain. This CDR3 contains 16 residues. V was cut by 3 bases and J by 10 bases, with 18 bases left in between. The germline CDR1 and CDR2 sequences are KGHDR and SFDVKD. The CDR3 DNA follows: TGTGCCACCAGTGATCTAACAGTGACTAGTGGCTCACCCCTCCACTTT. This sequence encodes CATSDLTVTSGSPLHF.

The gene calls are TRBV5-6 and TRBJ2-7, with TRBD1 matching over 7 bases. V shed 5 bases, J shed 2 bases, and the junction held 4 bases outside the gene matches. The CDR3 is made up of 13 amino acids. The germline gives CDR1 SGHDT, CDR2 YYEEEE. CDR3 sequence reads: CASSPGGTYEQYF. CDR3 nucleotide sequence: TGTGCCAGCAGTCCAGGGGGTACCTACGAGCAGTACTTC.

The chain has TRBV7-6 and TRBJ2-1; TRBD2 agrees at 11 bases. V lost 5 bases, J lost 3 bases, and 15 bases stayed unmatched. Germline CDR1 and CDR2: SGHVS and FNYEAQ. This CDR3 contains 19 residues. The CDR3 reads CASSPQLLTSGGLYNEQFF. In nucleotides, the CDR3 is TGTGCCAGCAGCCCGCAATTACTAACTAGCGGGGGCCTCTACAATGAGCAGTTCTTC.

The V call is TRBV5-6, the J call TRBJ2-7; unclear D gene. CDR1 and CDR2 (germline): SGHDT, YYEEEE. This CDR3 comprises 12 residues. Trimming stripped 1 base from V and 4 bases from J, with 6 bases between. The CDR3 DNA reads as TGTGCCAGCAGCTTGCTATCATACGAGCAGTACTTC. This encodes CASSLLSYEQYF.

The chain carries TRBV3-1 (or the pseudogene TRBV3-2) and TRBJ2-5; 11 nucleotides line up with TRBD1. This CDR3 has 15 amino acids. The V segment lost 3 bases and the J segment 5 bases; nucleotides outside the gene matches: 5. The germline gives CDR1 LGHDT, CDR2 YNNKEL (reference sequence). The CDR3 DNA follows: TGTGCCAGCAGCCAGGGGACAGGGGGAACGGAGACCCAGTACTTC. It encodes CASSQGTGGTETQYF.

V usage is TRBV5-5 and J usage is TRBJ1-5; unclear D gene. Germline V gene data show CDR1 as SGHKS and CDR2 as YYEKEE (reference sequence). The CDR3 covers 14 residues. V was cut by 6 bases and J by 1 base, with 11 bases left in between. CDR3 in DNA: TGTGCCAGCAAGGAGGGTCTCAGCAATCAGCCCCAGCATTTT. Its translation: CASKEGLSNQPQHF.

The sample holds one count of this clone. The chain uses TRBV24-1 and TRBJ2-2, with a possible D match to TRBD2 (6 bases). The CDR3 runs 16 residues. The germline V gene encodes CDR1 KGHDR and CDR2 SFDVKD. Trimming stripped 3 bases from V and 4 bases from J, with 14 bases between. This chain's CDR3 is CATSDSDGGITGELFF. CDR3 nucleotides: TGTGCCACCAGTGATAGTGACGGGGGAATCACCGGGGAGCTGTTTTTT.